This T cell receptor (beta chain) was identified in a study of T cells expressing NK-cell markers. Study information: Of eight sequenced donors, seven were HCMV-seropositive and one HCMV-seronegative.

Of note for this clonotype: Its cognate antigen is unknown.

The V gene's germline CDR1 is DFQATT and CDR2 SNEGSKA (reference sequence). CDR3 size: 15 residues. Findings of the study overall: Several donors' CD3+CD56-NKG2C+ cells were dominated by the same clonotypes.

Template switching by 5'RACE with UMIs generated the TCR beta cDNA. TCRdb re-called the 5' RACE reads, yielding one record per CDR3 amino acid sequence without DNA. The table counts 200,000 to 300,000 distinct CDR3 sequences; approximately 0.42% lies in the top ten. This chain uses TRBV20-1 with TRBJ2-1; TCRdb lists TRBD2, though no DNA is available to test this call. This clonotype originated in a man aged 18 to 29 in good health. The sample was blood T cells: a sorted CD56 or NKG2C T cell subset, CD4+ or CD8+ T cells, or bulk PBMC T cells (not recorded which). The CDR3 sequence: CSASLLGLVHNEQFF.